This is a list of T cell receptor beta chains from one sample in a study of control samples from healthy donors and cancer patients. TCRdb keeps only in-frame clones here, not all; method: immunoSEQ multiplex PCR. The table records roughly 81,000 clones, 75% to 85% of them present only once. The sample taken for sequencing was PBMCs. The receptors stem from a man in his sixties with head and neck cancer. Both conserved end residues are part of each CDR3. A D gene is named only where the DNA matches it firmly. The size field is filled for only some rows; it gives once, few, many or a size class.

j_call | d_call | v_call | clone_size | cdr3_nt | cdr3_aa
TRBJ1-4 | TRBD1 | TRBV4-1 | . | TGCGCCAGCAGCCAGGAGACAGGGCCGGCCTGGGAAAAACTGTTTTTT | CASSQETGPAWEKLFF
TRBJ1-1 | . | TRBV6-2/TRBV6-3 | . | TGTGCCAGCAGTTATATGGGGATGTATGCTTTCTTT | CASSYMGMYAFF
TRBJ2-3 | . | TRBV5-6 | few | TGTGCCAGTGGAGGGGTCAGCACAGATACGCAGTATTTT | CASGGVSTDTQYF
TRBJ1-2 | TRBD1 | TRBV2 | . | TGTGCCAGCAGTCGGGACAGGGATGGCTACACCTTC | CASSRDRDGYTF
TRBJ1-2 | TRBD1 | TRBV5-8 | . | TGTGCCAGTCTGGGACAGGGTTACGACTTCTATGGCTACACCTTC | CASLGQGYDFYGYTF
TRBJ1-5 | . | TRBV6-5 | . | TGTGCCAGCAGGGGGATGAGGAATCAGCCCCAGCATTTT | CASRGMRNQPQHF
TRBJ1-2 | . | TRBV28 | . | TGTGCCAGCAGTTTAGGGGGCGGGGGGACACGCTTCAACTATGGCTACACCTTC | CASSLGGGGTRFNYGYTF
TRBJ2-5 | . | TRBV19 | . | TGTGCCAGTAGTATGCCAGGGTTAAGGCGGGAGACCCAGTACTTC | CASSMPGLRRETQYF
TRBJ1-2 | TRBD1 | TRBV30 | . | TGTGCCTGGAGTCCGGGACAGGGGATTGGCTACACCTTC | CAWSPGQGIGYTF
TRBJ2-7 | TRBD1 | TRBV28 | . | TGTGCCAGCAAGGTGACAGGGGTACAAAGGCTCCCCTACGAGCAGTACTTC | CASKVTGVQRLPYEQYF
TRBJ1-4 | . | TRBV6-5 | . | TGTGCCAGCAGTCCCAAGTCCGTAAGGGTCGAAAAACTGTTTTTT | CASSPKSVRVEKLFF
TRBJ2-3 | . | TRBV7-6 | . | TGTGCCAGCAGCCCCGGACGGGATACGCAGTATTTT | CASSPGRDTQYF
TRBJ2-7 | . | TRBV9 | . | TGTGCCAGCAACTACGAGCAGTACTTC | CASNYEQYF
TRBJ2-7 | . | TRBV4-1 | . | TGCGCCAGCAGCCAACGGGACCCGAGGGACGAGCAGTACTTC | CASSQRDPRDEQYF
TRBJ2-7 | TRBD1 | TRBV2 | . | TGTGCCAGCAGGCAACAGGGGGTCCGCTCCTACGAGCAGTACTTC | CASRQQGVRSYEQYF
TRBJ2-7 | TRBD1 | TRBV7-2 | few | TGTGCCAGCAGCTTCTACTCGACAGGGCCCGAGCAGTACTTC | CASSFYSTGPEQYF
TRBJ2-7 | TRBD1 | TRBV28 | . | TGTGCCAGCAGTTCGGGACAGGGCTACGAGCAGTACTTC | CASSSGQGYEQYF
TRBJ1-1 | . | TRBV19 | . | TGTGCCAGTAGCACGCTACACAGGGTAACTGAAGCTTTCTTT | CASSTLHRVTEAFF
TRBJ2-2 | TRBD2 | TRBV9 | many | TGTGCCAGCAGCGTAGGGGGCGGGGGGCACACCGGGGAGCTGTTTTTT | CASSVGGGGHTGELFF
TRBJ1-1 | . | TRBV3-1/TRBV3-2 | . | TGTGCCAGCAGCCAAGATTCGGGGAGAAGTGAAGCTTTCTTT | CASSQDSGRSEAFF
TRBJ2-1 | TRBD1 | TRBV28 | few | TGTGCCAGCATAGACAGGGCGCGGGTATTCACCTACAATGAGCAGTTCTTC | CASIDRARVFTYNEQFF
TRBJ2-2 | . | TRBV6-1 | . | TGTGCCAGCAGTGAAGAACCCGCCGAATACACCGGGGAGCTGTTTTTT | CASSEEPAEYTGELFF
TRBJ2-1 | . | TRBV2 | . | TGTGCCACCTGGGGGGAAAAGAAGCCTAATGAGCAGTTCTTC | CATWGEKKPNEQFF
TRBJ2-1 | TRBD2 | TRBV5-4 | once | TGTGCCAGCAAAGTCGGCCGGACTAGTTTCAATGAGCAGTTCTTC | CASKVGRTSFNEQFF
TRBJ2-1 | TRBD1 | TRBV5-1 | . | TGCGCCAGCAGCTTGGCCGGGGGACAGGGGGAGCGTGAGCAGTTCTTC | CASSLAGGQGEREQFF
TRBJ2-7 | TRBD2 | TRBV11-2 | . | TGTGCCAGCAGCTTAGGCGCACTAGCGGTCTACGAGCAGTACTTC | CASSLGALAVYEQYF
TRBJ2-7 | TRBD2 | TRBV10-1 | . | TGCGCCAGCAGCCCTAGCGGGGGCGCCTACGAGCAGTACTTC | CASSPSGGAYEQYF
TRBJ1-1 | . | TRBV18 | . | TGTGCCAGCTCACGCACGACAGAATCTGAAGCTTTCTTT | CASSRTTESEAFF
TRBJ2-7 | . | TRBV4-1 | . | TGCGCCAGCAGCCGAACACAGGGTCCGTTCTACGAGCAGTACTTC | CASSRTQGPFYEQYF
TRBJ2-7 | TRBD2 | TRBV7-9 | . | TGTGCCAGCAGCGGGGGACAGGGGACTAGCGGGAGGTCTTACTACGAGCAGTACTTC | CASSGGQGTSGRSYYEQYF
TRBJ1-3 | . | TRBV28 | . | TGTGCCAGCAGTTTATATCCAGGACGGTCTGGAAACACCATATATTTT | CASSLYPGRSGNTIYF
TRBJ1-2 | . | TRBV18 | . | TGTGCCAGCTCAGGGAACGGGCAGGGCCTGACTTTTTATGGCTACACCTTC | CASSGNGQGLTFYGYTF
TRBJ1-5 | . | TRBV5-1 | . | TGCGCCAGCACCTTAGGGCCCACAGAAGGTCAGCCCCAGCATTTT | CASTLGPTEGQPQHF
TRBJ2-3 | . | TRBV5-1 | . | TGCGCCAGCGACGTCGGGGGACAGCGGACAGATACGCAGTATTTT | CASDVGGQRTDTQYF
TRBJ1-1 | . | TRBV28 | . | TGTGCCAGCAGTGAGCGGACTGAAGCTTTCTTT | CASSERTEAFF
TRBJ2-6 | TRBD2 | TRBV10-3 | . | TGTGCCATCAGTGAGGCGGGGGGCTCTGGGGCCAACGTCCTGACTTTC | CAISEAGGSGANVLTF
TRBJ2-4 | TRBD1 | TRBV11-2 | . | TGTGCCAGCAGGTCGGGACAGGGGGGAAACATTCAGTACTTC | CASRSGQGGNIQYF
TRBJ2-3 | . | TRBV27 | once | TGTGCCAGCAGCCAGCGGAGCCCTAGCACAGATACGCAGTATTTT | CASSQRSPSTDTQYF
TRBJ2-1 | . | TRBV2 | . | TGTGCCAGCAGTGAAAGTTTGACTAGGAGTGGCAATGAGCAGTTCTTC | CASSESLTRSGNEQFF
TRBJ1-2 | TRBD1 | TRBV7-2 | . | TGTGCCAGCAGCTTAGCGGGACAGGGAGGTGGCTACACCTTC | CASSLAGQGGGYTF